One and the same sample provided the 26 T cell receptor beta chains below, sequenced in a study of identical twins. TCRdb reanalysed the 5' RACE reads using MiXCR and keeps one entry per CDR3 protein. The sample contains roughly 770,000 distinct CDR3 sequences, 15% to 20% of which appear only once. This sample also appeared in a second study, on T cells expressing NK-cell markers.

Sequenced: PBMCs. These receptors all come from a woman younger than 30 in good health.

V is TRBV7-9 and J is TRBJ2-7; D may be TRBD2 (6 bases). The CDR3 spans 14 residues. Germline V lookup: CDR1 SEHNR, CDR2 FQNEAQ (reference sequence). V was pared by 5 bases and J by 4 bases, with 15 bases between. In nucleotides, the CDR3 is TGTGCCAGCAGCCCGAGGTACCGGGAGTACGAGCAGTACTTC. Residues: CASSPRYREYEQYF.

V and J are TRBV27 and TRBJ2-3; D is possibly TRBD2 (5 bases). Germline CDR1 MNHEY, CDR2 SMNVEV (reference sequence). Between the trimmed V and J ends, which lost 5 bases and 1 base, there was a span of 10 bases. There are 14 residues in the CDR3. DNA of the CDR3: TGTGCCAGCAGTAACGGGAAGGGCACAGATACGCAGTATTTT. This translates into CASSNGKGTDTQYF.

The rearrangement uses TRBV15 and TRBJ1-1; a weak D match, TRBD1 (6 bases). V dropped 9 bases and J dropped 0 bases, with 11 bases sitting between them. The CDR3 extends over 13 amino acids. CDR1 is LNHNV and CDR2 is YYDKDF in the germline V gene (reference sequence). The CDR3 DNA follows: TGTGCCACTACAGGGAGCTTGAACACTGAAGCTTTCTTT. Its translation: CATTGSLNTEAFF.

V is TRBV12-3 or TRBV12-4 and J is TRBJ2-1; possibly TRBD2 for D (5 bases). V was trimmed by 10 bases and J by 0 bases, leaving 19 bases between them. CDR3 length: 16 amino acids. The CDR3 region has the DNA TGTGCCACCCTTCCGGGAACGGTGGGCTCCTACAATGAGCAGTTCTTC. Protein product: CATLPGTVGSYNEQFF.

This clonotype has at least ten counts. V and J are TRBV12-3 or TRBV12-4 and TRBJ1-2; D is ambiguous. This CDR3 has 13 residues. V was shortened by 6 bases and J by 6 bases, with 14 bases between the two germline ends. CDR3 nucleotide sequence: TGTGCCAGCAGCCCAGGACTATACGATGGCTACACCTTC. It encodes CASSPGLYDGYTF.

The chain couples TRBV20-1 to TRBJ1-4; the match to TRBD1 covers 8 bases. Germline CDR1 is DFQATT and CDR2 is SNEGSKA (reference sequence). J gave up 8 bases and V 0 bases, and 8 bases lay outside the gene matches. This CDR3 contains 15 residues. The CDR3 sequence is CSARDADTGGEKLFF. The DNA of the CDR3 is TGCAGTGCTAGAGATGCGGACACAGGGGGAGAAAAACTGTTTTTT.

This chain joins TRBV20-1 and TRBJ2-3, with TRBD2 identical over 13 bases. The germline V gene encodes CDR1 DFQATT and CDR2 SNEGSKA (reference sequence). Unmatched junction bases numbered 9, after V lost 1 base and J lost 5 bases. The CDR3 length is 17 residues. The CDR3 is CSARVSTSGRTGDTQYF. The CDR3 bases are TGCAGTGCTAGAGTCTCGACTAGCGGGAGGACGGGAGATACGCAGTATTTT.

In this sample, this clonotype turned up a few times. The chain carries TRBV12-3 or TRBV12-4 and TRBJ2-3, with 7 bases aligning to TRBD1. The J segment lost 4 bases and the V segment lost 3 bases, leaving 4 bases of the junction unmatched. The CDR3 has 14 residues. The CDR3: CASSFTGVADTQYF. The CDR3 nucleotides read TGTGCCAGCAGTTTCACAGGGGTAGCAGATACGCAGTATTTT.

The V and J genes are TRBV27 and TRBJ2-7, with D perhaps matching TRBD1 (5 bases). CDR3 length: 13 residues. Trimming shortened V by 5 bases and J by 8 bases, and 16 bases separated the two germline ends. CDR1 is MNHEY and CDR2 is SMNVEV in the germline V gene (reference sequence). DNA of the CDR3: TGTGCCAGCAGTCCCCACCGACAGAAGAAGCAGTACTTC. Its protein is CASSPHRQKKQYF.

The V call is TRBV2, the J call TRBJ2-5; D remains unclear. Trimming removed 6 bases from V and 7 bases from J, with 15 bases in between. This CDR3 is 13 amino acids long. The germline gives CDR1 SNHLY, CDR2 FYNNEI. In nucleotides, the CDR3 is TGTGCCAGCAGCGAAACGGGTTCGGGGACCCAGTACTTC. This codes for CASSETGSGTQYF.

This clonotype appeared a few times. The rearrangement links TRBV27 to TRBJ1-2; D possibly corresponds to TRBD1 (5 bases). V lost 5 bases and J lost 1, with 8 bases in between. Germline V CDR1 and CDR2: MNHEY, SMNVEV (reference sequence). The CDR3 covers 13 residues. The CDR3 loop is CASSEGSNYGYTF. For the CDR3, the DNA is TGTGCCAGCAGTGAGGGGAGTAACTATGGCTACACCTTC.

This clonotype was recorded a few times. The chain employs TRBV5-1 and TRBJ2-7, with TRBD2 matching 10 bases. Losses at the gene ends were 0 bases for V and 7 bases for J; bases not matched to a gene: 7. CDR1 is SGHRS, CDR2 YFSETQ, per germline. The CDR3 length is 15 residues. CDR3 loop: CASSLEGLAMWEQYF. The CDR3 nucleotides read TGCGCCAGCAGCTTGGAGGGACTAGCGATGTGGGAGCAGTACTTC. Looking up the rest from reference TRBV5-1 and TRBJ2-7 gives the full variable domain: KAGVTQTPRYLIKTRGQQVTLSCSPISGHRSVSWYQQTPGQGLQFLFEYFSETQRNKGNFPGRFSGRQFSNSRSEMNVSTLELGDSALYLCASSLEGLAMWEQYFGPGTRLTVT.

DNA of the CDR3: TGCGCCAGCAGCTCCAACACAGGGATGGCCGGGGAGCTGTTTTTT. Translated: CASSSNTGMAGELFF. The chain uses TRBV5-1 and TRBJ2-2, with D possibly being TRBD1 (6 bases). CDR1 and CDR2 (germline): SGHRS, YFSETQ. The CDR3 runs 15 residues. V shed 3 bases and J shed 6 bases, with 15 bases lying between them. The whole variable domain, filled in from reference TRBV5-1 and TRBJ2-2, reads KAGVTQTPRYLIKTRGQQVTLSCSPISGHRSVSWYQQTPGQGLQFLFEYFSETQRNKGNFPGRFSGRQFSNSRSEMNVSTLELGDSALYLCASSSNTGMAGELFFGEGSRLTVL.

The chain recombines TRBV12-3 or TRBV12-4 with TRBJ1-4, with D possibly TRBD1 on 5 matching bases. Trimming took off 6 bases at V and 10 bases at J, with 18 bases between the two ends. The CDR3 runs 14 residues. CDR3 sequence reads: CASSPSGEMGKLFF. For the CDR3, the DNA is TGTGCCAGCAGCCCCTCGGGGGAGATGGGAAAACTGTTTTTT.

The V and J genes are TRBV12-3 or TRBV12-4 and TRBJ2-7, with TRBD1 identical over 8 bases. CDR3 length: 13 residues. V lost 8 bases, J lost 4 bases, and 7 bases stayed unmatched. CDR3 residues: CASGQGRSYEQYF. The CDR3 DNA sequence: TGTGCCAGCGGACAGGGCCGCTCGTACGAGCAGTACTTC.

The rearrangement joins TRBV10-3 to TRBJ2-7; 12 bases line up with TRBD1. The CDR3 has 14 residues. CDR1 is ENHRY and CDR2 is SYGVKD in the germline V gene. The junction had 2 bases not matched to a gene; V was cut back by 4 bases and J by 4 bases. The chain's CDR3 is CAISAGQGAYEQYF. The DNA of the CDR3 is TGTGCCATCAGTGCGGGACAGGGGGCTTACGAGCAGTACTTC.

The table lists this clonotype with a few counts. This rearrangement joins TRBV5-1 to TRBJ2-2; possibly TRBD2 for D (5 bases). The V gene's germline CDR1 is SGHRS and CDR2 YFSETQ. The ends were cut back, 0 bases at V and 4 bases at J, with 10 bases in the middle. The CDR3 loop spans 15 amino acids. The CDR3 protein is CASSLVRGSTGELFF. In DNA, the CDR3 is TGCGCCAGCAGCTTGGTACGGGGAAGCACCGGGGAGCTGTTTTTT.

The V and J genes are TRBV5-1 and TRBJ2-7; 8 bases align to TRBD1. The CDR3 has 15 residues. The germline CDR1 and CDR2 sequences are SGHRS and YFSETQ. V lost 4 bases, J lost 0 bases, and 6 bases stayed unmatched. CDR3 region: CASSHGQGFSYEQYF. The CDR3 DNA follows: TGCGCCAGCAGCCACGGACAGGGCTTCTCCTACGAGCAGTACTTC.

This clonotype has more than one count but fewer than ten. The gene calls are TRBV20-1 and TRBJ1-1; D gene uncertain. V shed 5 bases and J shed 3 bases, with 13 bases lying between them. Germline V gene data show CDR1 as DFQATT and CDR2 as SNEGSKA (reference sequence). The CDR3 has 13 residues. DNA for the CDR3: TGCAGTGCTGCCTTAGGACCACACACTGAAGCTTTCTTT. It encodes CSAALGPHTEAFF.

This clonotype was recorded a few times. The V call is TRBV9, the J call TRBJ2-2; the D gene is possibly TRBD1 (6 bases). Trimming took 5 bases from V and 0 from J, leaving 14 bases between them. This CDR3 contains 16 residues. Germline V gene sequence: CDR1 SGDLS, CDR2 YYNGEE. This chain's CDR3 is CASRVGQTSNTGELFF. The CDR3 nucleotides read TGTGCCAGCAGAGTTGGACAGACCTCGAACACCGGGGAGCTGTTTTTT.

This clonotype was detected a few times. The J gene is TRBJ2-3, the V gene TRBV20-1; 7 bases match TRBD1. The CDR3 has 15 amino acids. In germline, CDR1 is DFQATT, CDR2 SNEGSKA (reference sequence). With 5 bases clipped from V and 3 bases from J, the junction kept 11 bases outside the gene matches. Written as DNA, the CDR3 is TGCAGTGCTCCGAAGACAGGGAGCCGAACAGATACGCAGTATTTT. Translation gives CSAPKTGSRTDTQYF.

V usage is TRBV5-1 and J usage is TRBJ2-5; tentative D call: TRBD2 (6 bases). The CDR3 totals 13 residues. Looked up from germline, CDR1 is SGHRS and CDR2 is YFSETQ. The V end lost 10 bases, the J end lost 0 bases, and 13 bases lay between the germline ends. The CDR3 region is CAVSRDYQETQYF. CDR3 sequence (DNA): TGCGCCGTCTCGAGGGACTACCAAGAGACCCAGTACTTC.

This rearrangement joins TRBV7-2 to TRBJ2-7; D ambiguous. In germline, CDR1 is SGHTA, CDR2 FQGNSA. The CDR3 is 15 residues long. V lost 1 base and J 4 bases, leaving 14 bases between the germline ends. CDR3 in DNA: TGTGCCAGCAGCTTAGACCCTAGATCTGGGTACGAGCAGTACTTC. Its protein product is CASSLDPRSGYEQYF. The whole variable domain, filled in from reference TRBV7-2 and TRBJ2-7, reads GAGVSQSPSNKVTEKGKDVELRCDPISGHTALYWYRQSLGQGLEFLIYFQGNSAPDKSGLPSDRFSAERTGGSVSTLTIQRTQQEDSAVYLCASSLDPRSGYEQYFGPGTRLTVT.

The gene calls are TRBV13 and TRBJ1-1, with D perhaps matching TRBD1 (6 bases). The CDR3 is 12 residues long. Per the germline V gene, CDR1 is PRHDT and CDR2 is FYEKMQ (reference sequence). V lost 8 bases and J lost 4, with 11 bases in between. The CDR3 DNA sequence: TGTGCCAGCGGTGGGGGGCCCACTGAAGCTTTCTTT. Encoded protein: CASGGGPTEAFF.

V and J are TRBV20-1 and TRBJ2-1, with 11 positions matching TRBD2. The CDR3 runs 16 residues. The ends lost 6 bases at V and 13 bases at J; junction bases unmatched: 20. Germline-derived CDR1 and CDR2 are DFQATT and SNEGSKA (reference sequence). The CDR3 region has the DNA TGCAGTGCCCTTGCCCATCCGACTAGCGGGACATCCCCCCAGTTCTTC. It translates to CSALAHPTSGTSPQFF.

This clonotype turned up a few times. The chain is built from TRBV7-9 and TRBJ1-1, with D possibly TRBD1 on 6 matching bases. Germline lookup yields CDR1 SEHNR and CDR2 FQNEAQ (reference sequence). This CDR3 has 12 residues. Trimming took off 5 bases at V and 7 bases at J, with 11 bases between the two ends. DNA of the CDR3: TGTGCCAGCAGCGTAGGGACAAATGAAGCTTTCTTT. Protein product: CASSVGTNEAFF.